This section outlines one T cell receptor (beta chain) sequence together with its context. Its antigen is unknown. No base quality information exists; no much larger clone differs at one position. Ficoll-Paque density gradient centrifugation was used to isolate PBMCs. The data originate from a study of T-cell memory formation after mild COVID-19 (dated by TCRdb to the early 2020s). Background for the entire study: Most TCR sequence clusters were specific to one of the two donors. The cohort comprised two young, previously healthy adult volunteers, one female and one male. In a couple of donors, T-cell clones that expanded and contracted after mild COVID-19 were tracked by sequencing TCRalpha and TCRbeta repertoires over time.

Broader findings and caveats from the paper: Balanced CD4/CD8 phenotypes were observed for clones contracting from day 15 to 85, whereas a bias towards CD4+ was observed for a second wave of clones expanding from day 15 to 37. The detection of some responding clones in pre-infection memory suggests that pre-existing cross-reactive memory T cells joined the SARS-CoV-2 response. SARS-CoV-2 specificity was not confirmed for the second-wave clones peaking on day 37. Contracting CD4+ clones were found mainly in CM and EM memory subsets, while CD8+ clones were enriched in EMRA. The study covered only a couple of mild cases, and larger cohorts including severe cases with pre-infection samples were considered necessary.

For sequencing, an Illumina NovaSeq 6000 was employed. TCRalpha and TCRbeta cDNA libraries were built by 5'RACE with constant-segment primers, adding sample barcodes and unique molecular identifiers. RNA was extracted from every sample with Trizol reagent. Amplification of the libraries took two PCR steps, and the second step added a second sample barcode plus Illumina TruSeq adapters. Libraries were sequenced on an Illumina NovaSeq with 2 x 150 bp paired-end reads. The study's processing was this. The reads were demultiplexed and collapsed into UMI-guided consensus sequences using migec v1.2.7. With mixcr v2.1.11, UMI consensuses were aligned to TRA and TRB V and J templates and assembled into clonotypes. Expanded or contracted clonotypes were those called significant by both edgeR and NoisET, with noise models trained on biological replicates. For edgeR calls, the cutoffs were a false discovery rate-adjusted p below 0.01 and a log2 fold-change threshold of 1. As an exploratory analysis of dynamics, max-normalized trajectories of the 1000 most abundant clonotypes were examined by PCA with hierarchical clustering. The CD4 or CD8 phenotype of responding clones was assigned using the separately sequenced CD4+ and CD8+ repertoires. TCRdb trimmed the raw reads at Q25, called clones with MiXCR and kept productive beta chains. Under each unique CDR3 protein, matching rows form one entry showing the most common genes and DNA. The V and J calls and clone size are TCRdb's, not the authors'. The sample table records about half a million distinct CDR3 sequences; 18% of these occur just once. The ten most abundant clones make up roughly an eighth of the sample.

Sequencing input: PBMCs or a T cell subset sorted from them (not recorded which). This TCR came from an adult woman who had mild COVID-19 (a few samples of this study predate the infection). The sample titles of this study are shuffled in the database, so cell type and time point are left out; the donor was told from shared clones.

In nucleotide form, the sequence is TGTGCCAGCAGTTCAAATAGCGGGACGGAGACCCAGTACTTC. This encodes CASSSNSGTETQYF. The V and J segments used are TRBV27 and TRBJ2-5, with 8 central nucleotides matching TRBD2. The CDR3 sequence holds 14 residues, the cysteine and phenylalanine included. Only the CDR3 part of the read is kept: 42 bases, read in frame from the first base. The germline V gene (reference sequence) provides CDR1 MNHEY and CDR2 SMNVEV. The germline V end is reduced by 4 bases and the J end by 5 bases; junction bases left unmatched: 6.